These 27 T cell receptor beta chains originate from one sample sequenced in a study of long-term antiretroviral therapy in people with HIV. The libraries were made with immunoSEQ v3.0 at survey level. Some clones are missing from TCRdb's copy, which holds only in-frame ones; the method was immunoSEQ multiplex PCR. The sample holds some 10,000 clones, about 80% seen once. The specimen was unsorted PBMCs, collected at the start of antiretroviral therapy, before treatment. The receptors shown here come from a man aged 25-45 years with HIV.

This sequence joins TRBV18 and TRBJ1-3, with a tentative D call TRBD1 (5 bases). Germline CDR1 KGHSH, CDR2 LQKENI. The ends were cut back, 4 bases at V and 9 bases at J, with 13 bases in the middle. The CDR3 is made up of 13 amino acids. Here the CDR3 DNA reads TGTGCCAGCTCACGGGGACCTGTCAGCACCATATATTTT. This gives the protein CASSRGPVSTIYF.

The CDR3 protein is CASSPPEPSGSHEQYF. The CDR3 DNA reads TGTGCCAGCTCACCACCGGAGCCTAGCGGGAGCCACGAGCAGTACTTC. J is TRBJ2-7 and V is TRBV18; TRBD2 matches 10 bases. J lost 5 bases, V lost 0 bases, and 7 bases had no gene match. This CDR3 region has 16 residues. Germline CDR1 is KGHSH and CDR2 is LQKENI. Complete variable domain (other parts from reference TRBV18 and TRBJ2-7): NAGVMQNPRHLVRRRGQEARLRCSPMKGHSHVYWYRQLPEEGLKFMVYLQKENIIDESGMPKERFSAEFPKEGPSILRIQQVVRGDSAAYFCASSPPEPSGSHEQYFGPGTRLTVT.

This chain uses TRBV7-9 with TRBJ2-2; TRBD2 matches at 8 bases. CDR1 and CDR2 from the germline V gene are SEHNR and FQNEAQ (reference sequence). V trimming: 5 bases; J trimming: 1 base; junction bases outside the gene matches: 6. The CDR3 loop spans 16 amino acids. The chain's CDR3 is CASSPQTSENTGELFF. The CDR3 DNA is TGTGCCAGCAGCCCCCAGACTAGCGAGAACACCGGGGAGCTGTTTTTT.

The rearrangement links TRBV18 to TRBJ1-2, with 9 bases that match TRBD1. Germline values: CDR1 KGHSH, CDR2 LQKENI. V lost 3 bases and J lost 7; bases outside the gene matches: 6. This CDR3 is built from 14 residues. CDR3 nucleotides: TGTGCCAGCTCACCTACAGGGGGCGCCGGTGGCTACACCTTC. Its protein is CASSPTGGAGGYTF. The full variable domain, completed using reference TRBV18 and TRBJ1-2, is NAGVMQNPRHLVRRRGQEARLRCSPMKGHSHVYWYRQLPEEGLKFMVYLQKENIIDESGMPKERFSAEFPKEGPSILRIQQVVRGDSAAYFCASSPTGGAGGYTFGSGTRLTVV.

This CDR3 reads CASSPRLGQGPASSYEQYF. Here the CDR3 DNA reads TGTGCCAGTAGTCCCCGATTAGGGCAGGGGCCAGCGAGCTCCTACGAGCAGTACTTC. The rearrangement joins TRBV19 to TRBJ2-7, with D possibly matching TRBD1 (6 bases). Germline CDR1 and CDR2: LNHDA and SQIVND (reference sequence). Deletions cut 5 bases from V and 0 bases from J, with 26 bases between. This CDR3 has 19 amino acids. The full variable domain, its missing parts supplied by reference TRBV19 and TRBJ2-7, is DGGITQSPKYLFRKEGQNVTLSCEQNLNHDAMYWYRQDPGQGLRLIYYSQIVNDFQKGDIAEGYSVSREKKESFPLTVTSAQKNPTAFYLCASSPRLGQGPASSYEQYFGPGTRLTVT.

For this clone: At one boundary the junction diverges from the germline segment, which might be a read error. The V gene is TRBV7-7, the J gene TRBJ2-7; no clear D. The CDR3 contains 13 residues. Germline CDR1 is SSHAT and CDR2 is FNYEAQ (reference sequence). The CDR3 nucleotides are TGTGCTAGCAGCCACGACATGACCTACGAGCAGTACTTC. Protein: CASSHDMTYEQYF.

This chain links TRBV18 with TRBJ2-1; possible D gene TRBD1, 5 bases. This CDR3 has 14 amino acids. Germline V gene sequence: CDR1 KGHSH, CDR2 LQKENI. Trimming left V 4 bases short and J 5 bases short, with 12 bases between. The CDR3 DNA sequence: TGTGCCAGCTCACTGTCGACAGTTAACAATGAGCAGTTCTTC. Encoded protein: CASSLSTVNNEQFF. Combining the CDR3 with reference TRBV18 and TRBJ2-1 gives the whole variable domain NAGVMQNPRHLVRRRGQEARLRCSPMKGHSHVYWYRQLPEEGLKFMVYLQKENIIDESGMPKERFSAEFPKEGPSILRIQQVVRGDSAAYFCASSLSTVNNEQFFGPGTRLTVL.

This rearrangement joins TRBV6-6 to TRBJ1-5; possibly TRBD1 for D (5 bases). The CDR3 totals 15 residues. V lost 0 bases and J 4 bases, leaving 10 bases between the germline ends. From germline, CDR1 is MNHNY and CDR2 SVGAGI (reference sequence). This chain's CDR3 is CASSYSSGGNQPQHF. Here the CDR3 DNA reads TGTGCCAGCAGTTACTCTTCTGGGGGGAATCAGCCCCAGCATTTT.

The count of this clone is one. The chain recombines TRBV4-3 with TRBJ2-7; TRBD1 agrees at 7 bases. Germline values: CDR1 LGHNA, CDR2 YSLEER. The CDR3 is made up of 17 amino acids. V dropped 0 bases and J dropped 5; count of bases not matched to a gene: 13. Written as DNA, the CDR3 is TGCGCCAGCAGCCAAGATGGTGGGGGACAGTTGATCGACGAGCAGTACTTC. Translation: CASSQDGGGQLIDEQYF.

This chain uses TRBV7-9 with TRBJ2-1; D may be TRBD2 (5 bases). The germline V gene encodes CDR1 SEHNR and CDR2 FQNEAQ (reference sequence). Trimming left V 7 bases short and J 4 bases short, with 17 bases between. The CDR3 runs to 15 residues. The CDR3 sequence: CASTPAAEHYNEQFF. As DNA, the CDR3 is TGTGCCAGCACCCCAGCGGCAGAACATTACAATGAGCAGTTCTTC.

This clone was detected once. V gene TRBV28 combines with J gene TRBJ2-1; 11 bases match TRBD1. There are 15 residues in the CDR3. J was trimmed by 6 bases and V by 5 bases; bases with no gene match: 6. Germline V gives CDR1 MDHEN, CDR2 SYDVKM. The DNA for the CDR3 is TGTGCCAGCAGTAACTCGGACAGGGGGCTCAATGAGCAGTTCTTC. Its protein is CASSNSDRGLNEQFF.

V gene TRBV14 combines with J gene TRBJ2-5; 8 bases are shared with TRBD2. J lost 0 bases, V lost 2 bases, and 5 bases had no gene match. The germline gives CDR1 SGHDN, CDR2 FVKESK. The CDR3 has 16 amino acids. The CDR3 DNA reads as TGTGCCAGCAGCCAACAAAGCGGGGGTAACCAAGAGACCCAGTACTTC. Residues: CASSQQSGGNQETQYF. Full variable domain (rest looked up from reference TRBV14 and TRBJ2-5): EAGVTQFPSHSVIEKGQTVTLRCDPISGHDNLYWYRRVMGKEIKFLLHFVKESKQDESGMPNNRFLAERTGGTYSTLKVQPAELEDSGVYFCASSQQSGGNQETQYFGPGTRLLVL.

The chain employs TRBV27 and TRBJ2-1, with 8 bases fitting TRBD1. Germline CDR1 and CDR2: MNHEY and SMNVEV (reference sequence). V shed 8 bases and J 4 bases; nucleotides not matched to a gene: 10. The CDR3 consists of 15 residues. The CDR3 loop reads CASQEDRGSYNEQFF. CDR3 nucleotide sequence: TGTGCCAGCCAGGAAGACAGGGGCTCTTACAATGAGCAGTTCTTC.

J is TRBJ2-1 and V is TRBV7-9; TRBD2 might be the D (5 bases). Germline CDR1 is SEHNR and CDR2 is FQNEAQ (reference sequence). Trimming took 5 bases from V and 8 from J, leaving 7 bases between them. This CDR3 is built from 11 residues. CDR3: CASSRGYEQFF. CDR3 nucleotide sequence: TGTGCCAGCAGCCGCGGGTATGAGCAGTTCTTC.

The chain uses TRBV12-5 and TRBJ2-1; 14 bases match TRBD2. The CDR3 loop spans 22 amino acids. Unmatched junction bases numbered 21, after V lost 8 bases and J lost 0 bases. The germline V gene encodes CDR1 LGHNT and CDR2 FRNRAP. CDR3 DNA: TGTGCTAGTCCTTCCGGGACTAGCGGGAGCTCCTCCCCAAATAGCTCCTACAATGAGCAGTTCTTC. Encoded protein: CASPSGTSGSSSPNSSYNEQFF.

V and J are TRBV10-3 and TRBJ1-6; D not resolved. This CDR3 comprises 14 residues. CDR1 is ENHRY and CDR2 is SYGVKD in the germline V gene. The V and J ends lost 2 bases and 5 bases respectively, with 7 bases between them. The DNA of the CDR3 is TGTGCCATCAGTGAGGGGTCGAATAATTCACCCCTCCACTTT. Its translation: CAISEGSNNSPLHF.

CDR3 bases: TGTGCCAGCAGCCGGGGGGAGGGTCAGCCCCAGCATTTT. Translated: CASSRGEGQPQHF. V usage is TRBV7-8 and J usage is TRBJ1-5; possible D gene TRBD1, 5 bases. This CDR3 contains 13 residues. V lost 5 bases and J 6 bases, leaving 11 bases between the germline ends. The germline CDR1 and CDR2 sequences are SGHVS and FQNEAQ.

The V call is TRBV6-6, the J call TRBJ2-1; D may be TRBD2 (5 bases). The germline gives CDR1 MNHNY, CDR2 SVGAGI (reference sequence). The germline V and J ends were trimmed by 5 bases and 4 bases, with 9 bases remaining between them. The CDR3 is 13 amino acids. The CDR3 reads CASSRPGYNEQFF. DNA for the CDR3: TGTGCCAGCAGTCGCCCGGGGTACAATGAGCAGTTCTTC.

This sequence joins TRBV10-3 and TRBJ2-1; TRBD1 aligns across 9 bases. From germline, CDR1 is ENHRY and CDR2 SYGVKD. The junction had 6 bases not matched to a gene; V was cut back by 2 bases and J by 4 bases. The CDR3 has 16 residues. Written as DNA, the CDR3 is TGTGCCATCAGTGAGGGGGGACAGGGTAGATACAATGAGCAGTTCTTC. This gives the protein CAISEGGQGRYNEQFF.

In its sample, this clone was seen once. CDR3 amino acids: CASSQTSGGSDTQYF. DNA for the CDR3: TGCGCCAGCAGCCAGACTAGCGGGGGGTCAGATACGCAGTATTTT. V gene TRBV4-1 combines with J gene TRBJ2-3; 13 bases fit TRBD2. The CDR3 runs to 15 residues. Germline V CDR1 and CDR2: MGHRA, YSYEKL. V gave up 3 bases and J gave up 4 bases; unmatched junction bases: 1.

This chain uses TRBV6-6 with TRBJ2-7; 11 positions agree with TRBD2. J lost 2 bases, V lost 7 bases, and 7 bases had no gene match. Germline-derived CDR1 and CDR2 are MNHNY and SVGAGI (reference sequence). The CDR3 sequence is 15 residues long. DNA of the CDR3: TGTGCCAGCACCCAAGGGACTAGCGGTCCCTACGAGCAGTACTTC. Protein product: CASTQGTSGPYEQYF.

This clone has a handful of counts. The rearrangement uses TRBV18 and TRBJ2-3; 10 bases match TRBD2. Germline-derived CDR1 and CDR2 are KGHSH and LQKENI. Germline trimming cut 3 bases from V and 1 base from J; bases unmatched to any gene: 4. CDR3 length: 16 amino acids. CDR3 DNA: TGTGCCAGCTCACCCCGACTAGCGGGTCGCACAGATACGCAGTATTTT. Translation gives CASSPRLAGRTDTQYF.

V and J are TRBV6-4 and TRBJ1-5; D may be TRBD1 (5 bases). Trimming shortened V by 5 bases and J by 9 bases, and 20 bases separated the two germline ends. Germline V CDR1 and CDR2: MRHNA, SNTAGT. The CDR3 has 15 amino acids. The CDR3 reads CASSTGTAFGWPQHF. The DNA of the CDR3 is TGTGCCAGCAGTACGGGGACCGCCTTCGGATGGCCCCAGCATTTT.

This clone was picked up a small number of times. The DNA of the CDR3 is TGTGCCAGCTCACCACAACCCCGTGGAGGGGGAAATCAGTTCGGTGAAGCTTTCTTT. Amino acid sequence: CASSPQPRGGGNQFGEAFF. V and J are TRBV18 and TRBJ1-1, with D maybe TRBD1 (6 bases). V lost 1 base and J 7 bases, leaving 28 bases between the germline ends. The CDR3 consists of 19 residues. CDR1 is KGHSH, CDR2 LQKENI, per germline.

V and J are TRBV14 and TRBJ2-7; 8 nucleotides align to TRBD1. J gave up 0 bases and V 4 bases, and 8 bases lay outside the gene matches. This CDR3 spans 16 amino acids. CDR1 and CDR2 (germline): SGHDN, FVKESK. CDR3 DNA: TGTGCCAGCAGCCTTCTCGGGACAGGTTCCTCCTACGAGCAGTACTTC. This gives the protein CASSLLGTGSSYEQYF.

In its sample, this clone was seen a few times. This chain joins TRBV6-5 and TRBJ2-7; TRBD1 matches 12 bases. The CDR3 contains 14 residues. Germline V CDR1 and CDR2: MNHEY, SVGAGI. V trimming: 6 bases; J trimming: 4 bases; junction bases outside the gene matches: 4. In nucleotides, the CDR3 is TGTGCCAGCAGGCCGGGACAGGGGGCTTACGAGCAGTACTTC. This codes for CASRPGQGAYEQYF.

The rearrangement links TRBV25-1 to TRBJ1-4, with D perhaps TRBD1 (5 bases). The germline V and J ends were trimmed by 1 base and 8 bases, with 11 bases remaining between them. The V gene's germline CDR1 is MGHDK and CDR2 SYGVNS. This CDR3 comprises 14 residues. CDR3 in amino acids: CASSESRVGEKLFF. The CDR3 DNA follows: TGTGCCAGCAGTGAATCCAGGGTCGGCGAAAAACTGTTTTTT. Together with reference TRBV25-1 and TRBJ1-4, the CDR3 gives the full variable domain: EADIYQTPRYLVIGTGKKITLECSQTMGHDKMYWYQQDPGMELHLIHYSYGVNSTEKGDLSSESTVSRIRTEHFPLTLESARPSHTSQYLCASSESRVGEKLFFGSGTQLSVL.